This TCR beta chain was sequenced for a study of cytomegalovirus exposure and HLA in healthy donors. Use of 60 Vbeta and 13 Jbeta primers characterized the PCR. Sequenced by immunoSEQ multiplex PCR; TCRdb stores in-frame clones only, minus some. Of over 100,000 clones in the sample, roughly 73% were seen once. This CDR3 region has 14 residues. CDR1 and CDR2 from the germline V gene are MNHEY and SVGAGI. V shed 5 bases and J shed 0 bases, with 10 bases lying between them. On this clone itself: Its target is unknown.

Broader study findings: Of the V segments, some could not be distinguished, including TRBV6-2 and TRBV6-3, and were excluded. Accounts indicate the classifier identified cytomegalovirus status with strong specificity and sensitivity. The HLA-A and HLA-B alleles of most subjects were reportedly predicted accurately from TCR beta sequences.

This receptor was taken from a woman in her thirties in good health and CMV-seronegative. Sequencing was carried out using PBMCs. The rearrangement joins TRBV6-5 to TRBJ1-1, with no clear D. The CDR3 nucleotides read TGTGCCAGCAGTGGGCAGCCCATGAACACTGAAGCTTTCTTT. Encoded protein: CASSGQPMNTEAFF.